The 21 T cell receptor beta chains presented below share a single source sample, sequenced in a study of blood T cell repertoires in COVID-19. This table comes from immunoSEQ multiplex PCR, and its TCRdb copy is limited to in-frame clones, with some not included. The sample lists hundreds of thousands of clones, about 88% occurring once. The sequencing sample was made of peripheral blood. The receptors derive from a woman aged 70-85 years with COVID-19, enrolled during active disease.

This clone was detected only once. The rearrangement joins TRBV2 to TRBJ1-5; 9 nucleotides match TRBD1. Germline assignment: CDR1 SNHLY and CDR2 FYNNEI. The CDR3 has 14 amino acids. V was pared by 3 bases and J by 5 bases, with 2 bases of the junction left unmatched. CDR3 nucleotides: TGTGCCAGCAGTGACGGGACAGGGTATCAGCCCCAGCATTTT. It specifies CASSDGTGYQPQHF.

V gene TRBV4-3 combines with J gene TRBJ2-7; D perhaps matches TRBD1 (6 bases). V gave up 0 bases and J gave up 2 bases, with 17 bases separating them. The CDR3 is 17 amino acids. In germline, CDR1 is LGHNA, CDR2 YSLEER. Here the CDR3 reads CASSQDTMGTPPYEQYF. CDR3 nucleotides: TGCGCCAGCAGCCAAGATACCATGGGGACACCTCCCTACGAGCAGTACTTC.

The chain couples TRBV10-2 to TRBJ2-7; a possible D gene is TRBD2 (6 bases). The germline V gene has CDR1 WSHSY and CDR2 SAAADI. The ends were cut back, 4 bases at V and 1 base at J, with 11 bases in the middle. This CDR3 region has 14 residues. The CDR3 coding sequence is TGCGCCAGCAGTGTGAGGGCGGGGTCCTACGAGCAGTACTTC. Translated: CASSVRAGSYEQYF.

This rearrangement joins TRBV6-5 to TRBJ1-4; possibly TRBD1 for D (5 bases). This CDR3 contains 16 residues. With 0 bases removed from V and 5 bases from J, the gap between germline ends came to 13 bases. Germline V gene lookup returns CDR1 MNHEY and CDR2 SVGAGI. The CDR3 nucleotides read TGTGCCAGCAGTTACTCGATATCGGCAGGGAATGAAAAACTGTTTTTT. It codes for CASSYSISAGNEKLFF.

V is TRBV6-1 and J is TRBJ1-2; D might be TRBD1 (6 bases). The V end lost 3 bases, the J end lost 8 bases, and 10 bases lay between the germline ends. The germline gives CDR1 MNHNS, CDR2 SASEGT. There are 12 residues in the CDR3. The CDR3 reads CASSEGARGYTF. For the CDR3, the DNA is TGTGCCAGCAGTGAGGGGGCGCGGGGCTACACCTTC.

The chain's CDR3 is CASSGGRDYGYTF. CDR3 sequence (DNA): TGTGCCAGCAGTGGAGGCAGGGACTATGGCTACACCTTC. This chain uses TRBV2 with TRBJ1-2; maybe TRBD1 (5 bases). V was shortened by 4 bases and J by 3 bases, with 9 bases between the two germline ends. Germline V gene lookup returns CDR1 SNHLY and CDR2 FYNNEI. CDR3 length equals 13 residues.

The table lists this clone with a count of one. This chain joins TRBV29-1 and TRBJ2-7, with no clear D. V was shortened by 2 bases and J by 6 bases, with 11 bases between the two germline ends. CDR3 length equals 12 residues. CDR1 and CDR2 from the germline V gene are SQVTM and ANQGSEA. As DNA, the CDR3 is TGCAGCGTTGAATCGATAGTCGGCGAGCAGTACTTC. This gives the protein CSVESIVGEQYF.

This clone occurred many times. CDR3 protein: CASSVASGGSYEQYF. The CDR3 DNA sequence: TGTGCCAGCAGCGTAGCTAGCGGGGGGTCCTACGAGCAGTACTTC. The J gene is TRBJ2-7, the V gene TRBV9, with 11 positions matching TRBD2. With V trimmed by 0 bases and J by 1 base, 0 bases remained unmatched. The CDR3 loop spans 15 amino acids. Germline-derived CDR1 and CDR2 are SGDLS and YYNGEE.

V is TRBV5-4 and J is TRBJ1-4; 7 bases are a match to TRBD1. Germline CDR1 SGHNT, CDR2 YYREEE (reference sequence). V was clipped by 1 base and J by 3 bases; unmatched bases: 9. The CDR3 is 17 residues long. The CDR3 nucleotides are TGTGCCAGCAGCTTGCGCCGTGAGGGGGCGTCTAATGAAAAACTGTTTTTT. It encodes CASSLRREGASNEKLFF.

The rearrangement uses TRBV9 and TRBJ1-4; D gene ambiguous. The CDR3 is 17 residues long. Germline V gene data show CDR1 as SGDLS and CDR2 as YYNGEE. V lost 3 bases and J 8 bases, leaving 23 bases between the germline ends. This CDR3 reads CASSGEEVGGFGEKLFF. The CDR3 DNA is TGTGCCAGCAGCGGGGAGGAGGTGGGAGGGTTCGGGGAAAAACTGTTTTTT. Supplemented by reference TRBV9 and TRBJ1-4, the full variable domain reads DSGVTQTPKHLITATGQRVTLRCSPRSGDLSVYWYQQSLDQGLQFLIQYYNGEERAKGNILERFSAQQFPDLHSELNLSSLELGDSALYFCASSGEEVGGFGEKLFFGSGTQLSVL.

The genes are TRBV1 and TRBJ2-1; the table's D call, TRBD2, was not checked against the DNA. TRBV1 is described as a pseudogene. This CDR3 comprises 13 residues. In DNA, the CDR3 is TGCACCCGCCCTAGCGGGGGACCTTCTGAGCAGTTCTTC. This sequence encodes CTRPSGGPSEQFF.

This clone is a singleton in its sample. The chain uses TRBV14 and TRBJ1-1; D may be TRBD1 (5 bases). Germline assignment: CDR1 SGHDN and CDR2 FVKESK. The CDR3 loop spans 14 amino acids. Trimming pared 3 bases from V and 0 bases from J, leaving 8 bases between. DNA of the CDR3: TGTGCCAGCAGCCATGGGGGGATGAACACTGAAGCTTTCTTT. This translates into CASSHGGMNTEAFF.

The rearrangement joins TRBV5-6 to TRBJ1-5, with 7 bases that match TRBD1. Trimming removed 0 bases from V and 3 bases from J; junction bases left unmatched: 3. Germline assignment: CDR1 SGHDT and CDR2 YYEEEE. There are 15 residues in the CDR3. Here the CDR3 DNA reads TGTGCCAGCAGCTTGGGACAGGGAGCCAATCAGCCCCAGCATTTT. It is translated as CASSLGQGANQPQHF.

The J gene is TRBJ2-1, the V gene TRBV6-5; D gene uncertain. CDR3 size: 12 residues. Germline V gives CDR1 MNHEY, CDR2 SVGAGI. The V end was cut by 4 bases, the J end by 5 bases, with 6 bases between. The CDR3, as DNA: TGTGCCAGCAGTTCACCGGACAATGAGCAGTTCTTC. Translating gives CASSSPDNEQFF.

The chain links TRBV19 to TRBJ2-5; TRBD2 might be the D (6 bases). CDR1 is LNHDA, CDR2 SQIVND, per germline (reference sequence). The CDR3 sequence is 13 residues long. V was shortened by 5 bases and J by 2 bases, with 9 bases between the two germline ends. The CDR3: CASSLGLQETQYF. Written as DNA, the CDR3 is TGTGCCAGTAGTCTGGGACTGCAAGAGACCCAGTACTTC.

On this clone: Other DNA sequences in the same sample also yield this CDR3. The chain recombines TRBV29-1 with TRBJ1-1, with TRBD1 identical over 8 bases. The ends lost 7 bases at V and 5 bases at J; junction bases unmatched: 3. Germline-derived CDR1 and CDR2 are SQVTM and ANQGSEA. The CDR3 is made up of 11 amino acids. The CDR3: CSGYRGTEAFF. The CDR3 coding sequence is TGCAGCGGATACAGGGGGACTGAAGCTTTCTTT.

In its sample, this clone was seen a few times. The V call is TRBV5-5, the J call TRBJ2-3; maybe TRBD2 (6 bases). The V gene's germline CDR1 is SGHKS and CDR2 YYEKEE (reference sequence). V was shortened by 2 bases and J by 6 bases, with 13 bases between the two germline ends. This CDR3 region has 14 residues. The CDR3 DNA reads TGTGCCAGCAGCTTAAGGACGGGGGATGATACGCAGTATTTT. Translating gives CASSLRTGDDTQYF.

The rearrangement uses TRBV12-3 or TRBV12-4 and TRBJ1-2; 9 nucleotides align to TRBD1. The junction had 6 bases not matched to a gene; V was cut back by 5 bases and J by 8 bases. The CDR3 extends over 13 amino acids. DNA of the CDR3: TGTGCCAGCAGTGAAGGGACAGGGAACGGCTACACCTTC. Translation: CASSEGTGNGYTF.

This clone appeared once. The V and J genes are TRBV7-9 and TRBJ2-7, with D unclear. Germline CDR1 reads SEHNR; CDR2 reads FQNEAQ (reference sequence). CDR3 length: 11 amino acids. Trimming shortened V by 4 bases and J by 3 bases, and 4 bases separated the two germline ends. This CDR3 is CASSSVYEQYF. The CDR3 coding sequence is TGTGCCAGCAGCTCGGTCTACGAGCAGTACTTC.

The V call is TRBV15, the J call TRBJ1-2; 8 nucleotides align to TRBD1. Germline assignment: CDR1 LNHNV and CDR2 YYDKDF (reference sequence). V gave up 11 bases and J gave up 4 bases; unmatched junction bases: 12. CDR3 size: 14 residues. CDR3 sequence (DNA): TGTGCCGCTGCCCGGGACAGGACGTCCTATGGCTACACCTTC. Its protein is CAAARDRTSYGYTF.

As to this clone: At one end the junction does not follow the germline gene, possibly because of a read error. The rearrangement uses TRBV6-2 or TRBV6-3 and TRBJ2-2; D possibly corresponds to TRBD2 (5 bases). This CDR3 is 16 amino acids long. Germline V gene sequence: CDR1 MNHEY, CDR2 SVGEGT. CDR3 sequence: CASSYSWPANTGKLFF. The CDR3 DNA reads as TGTGCCAGCAGTTACTCGTGGCCGGCGAACACCGGGAAGCTGTTTTTT.